This TCR beta chain came from a study of response to subunit inactivated influenza vaccine. Findings and caveats of the study: It was suggested by the authors that few new T cells are recruited by each seasonal influenza vaccination.

This clonotype appeared a few times. Antigen: not known. TCRdb used MiXCR to reprocess the RT-PCR reads, holding one entry per CDR3 protein. The sample consists of around 250,000 distinct CDR3 sequences, 12% of them appearing once. Unmatched junction bases numbered 9, after V lost 6 bases and J lost 2 bases. This CDR3 comprises 16 residues. Sequenced here: non-naive T cells sorted from PBMCs, sampled around 14 days before vaccination. This chain joins TRBV12-3 or TRBV12-4 and TRBJ2-3; 9 bases agree with TRBD1. The sequence was collected from a man aged 50 to 59 who received an inactivated influenza vaccine. CDR3 loop: CASRPQTGGPTDTQYF. The CDR3 DNA sequence: TGTGCCAGCAGACCCCAAACAGGGGGCCCCACAGATACGCAGTATTTT.